This TCR beta chain appears in the sequencing data of a study of T cells in Graves' hyperthyroidism and ophthalmopathy. V lost 6 bases, J lost 4 bases, and 15 bases lay in between. Per germline, CDR1 MNHEY and CDR2 SMNVEV (reference sequence). The CDR3 runs 15 residues. Regarding the study as a whole: Most expanded thyroid clonotypes above 0.001 recurred in blood.

This clonotype was counted many times. Its antigen is undetermined. Using RNA transcripts as the source, TCR beta CDR3 regions were amplified. The TCR CDR3 first-round RT-PCR relied on the HTBI primer set. TCRdb called the multiplex PCR reads again in MiXCR, with one record for every CDR3 protein. The sample has 250,000 to 300,000 distinct CDR3 sequences, approximately 12% seen once; the top ten hold almost 8%. The rearrangement joins TRBV27 to TRBJ2-2, with D uncertain. The clonotype originates from a woman aged 25-40 years with Graves' hyperthyroidism that later progressed to Graves' ophthalmopathy. The sequencing input was blood. CDR3 sequence: CASRTLGRVTGELFF. Here the CDR3 DNA reads TGTGCCAGCAGAACCTTAGGACGGGTCACCGGGGAGCTGTTTTTT.